Listed below are T cell receptor beta chains from one sample, sequenced in a study of control samples from healthy donors and cancer patients. The assay was immunoSEQ multiplex PCR, and TCRdb's table has in-frame clones only and misses some. The sample has about 51,000 clones; more than 70% are singletons. Sequencing used PBMCs. These receptors originate from a man over 45 with head and neck cancer. Both conserved end residues are part of each CDR3. Each record gives: clone size, J gene, D gene, V gene, CDR3 protein, CDR3 DNA. A D gene is named only where the DNA matches it firmly. Only part of the rows carry a size: once, few, many, or a class if the clone is expanded.

clone size: NA; J gene: TRBJ2-2; D gene: NA; V gene: TRBV12-3/TRBV12-4; CDR3 protein: CASRRGTTGELFF; CDR3 DNA: TGTGCCAGCAGACGCGGGACTACCGGGGAGCTGTTTTTT
clone size: NA; J gene: TRBJ2-1; D gene: NA; V gene: TRBV11-2; CDR3 protein: CASSLSLQRSSYNEQFF; CDR3 DNA: TGTGCCAGCAGCTTAAGCCTCCAGCGGAGCTCCTACAATGAGCAGTTCTTC
clone size: NA; J gene: TRBJ1-1; D gene: NA; V gene: TRBV3-1/TRBV3-2; CDR3 protein: CASSQGTGWGGMNTEAFF; CDR3 DNA: TGTGCCAGCAGCCAAGGAACAGGGTGGGGAGGCATGAACACTGAAGCTTTCTTT
clone size: NA; J gene: TRBJ2-5; D gene: NA; V gene: TRBV28; CDR3 protein: CASTRGPVETQYF; CDR3 DNA: TGTGCCAGCACCCGGGGTCCAGTGGAGACCCAGTACTTC
clone size: NA; J gene: TRBJ2-1; D gene: TRBD2; V gene: TRBV5-4; CDR3 protein: CASSRGLAGSSSYNEQFF; CDR3 DNA: TGTGCCAGCTCCCGGGGGCTAGCGGGATCGAGCTCCTACAATGAGCAGTTCTTC
clone size: NA; J gene: TRBJ2-2; D gene: TRBD2; V gene: TRBV7-3; CDR3 protein: CASSLLAGVNTGELFF; CDR3 DNA: TGTGCCAGCAGCCTCCTAGCGGGGGTGAACACCGGGGAGCTGTTTTTT
clone size: NA; J gene: TRBJ2-7; D gene: TRBD1; V gene: TRBV9; CDR3 protein: CASSRRQGADEQYF; CDR3 DNA: TGTGCCAGCAGCAGGAGACAGGGGGCGGACGAGCAGTACTTC
clone size: NA; J gene: TRBJ1-3; D gene: TRBD1; V gene: TRBV9; CDR3 protein: CASSVETGRSGNTIYF; CDR3 DNA: TGTGCCAGCAGCGTGGAGACAGGGAGATCTGGAAACACCATATATTTT
clone size: NA; J gene: TRBJ2-1; D gene: TRBD2; V gene: TRBV10-1; CDR3 protein: CASSDSSGAIYNEQFF; CDR3 DNA: TGCGCCAGCAGTGATTCTAGCGGGGCCATTTACAATGAGCAGTTCTTC
clone size: once; J gene: TRBJ1-5; D gene: TRBD1; V gene: TRBV19; CDR3 protein: CASSNPGGQPQHF; CDR3 DNA: TGTGCCAGTAGTAACCCAGGGGGACAGCCCCAGCATTTT
clone size: NA; J gene: TRBJ1-1; D gene: TRBD1; V gene: TRBV19; CDR3 protein: CASSMGQGRVNTEAFF; CDR3 DNA: TGTGCCAGTAGTATGGGACAGGGAAGGGTGAACACTGAAGCTTTCTTT
clone size: NA; J gene: TRBJ2-7; D gene: TRBD2; V gene: TRBV5-4; CDR3 protein: CASSLALAGGLDEQYF; CDR3 DNA: TGTGCCAGCAGCCTCGCCCTAGCGGGGGGCCTAGACGAGCAGTACTTC
clone size: NA; J gene: TRBJ1-2; D gene: NA; V gene: TRBV2; CDR3 protein: CASSDAGSYGYTF; CDR3 DNA: TGTGCCAGCAGTGATGCTGGGAGCTATGGCTACACCTTC
clone size: NA; J gene: TRBJ2-6; D gene: NA; V gene: TRBV28; CDR3 protein: CASSPVSGANVLTF; CDR3 DNA: TGTGCCAGCAGCCCAGTTTCTGGGGCCAACGTCCTGACTTTC
clone size: NA; J gene: TRBJ2-1; D gene: NA; V gene: TRBV11-3; CDR3 protein: CASSLGNPATEQFF; CDR3 DNA: TGTGCCAGCAGCTTAGGGAACCCGGCCACTGAGCAGTTCTTC
clone size: NA; J gene: TRBJ2-2; D gene: NA; V gene: TRBV5-1; CDR3 protein: CASVVTDTGELFF; CDR3 DNA: TGCGCCAGCGTAGTCACAGACACCGGGGAGCTGTTTTTT
clone size: NA; J gene: TRBJ2-7; D gene: NA; V gene: TRBV30; CDR3 protein: CAWSVSFISYEQYF; CDR3 DNA: TGTGCCTGGAGTGTTAGCTTTATCTCCTACGAGCAGTACTTC
clone size: NA; J gene: TRBJ1-1; D gene: NA; V gene: TRBV6-5; CDR3 protein: CASTLGGGNTEAFF; CDR3 DNA: TGTGCCAGCACCTTAGGCGGGGGGAACACTGAAGCTTTCTTT
clone size: few; J gene: TRBJ1-1; D gene: NA; V gene: TRBV7-3; CDR3 protein: CASSLGTMNTEAFF; CDR3 DNA: TGTGCCAGCAGCTTGGGAACAATGAACACTGAAGCTTTCTTT
clone size: NA; J gene: TRBJ2-7; D gene: NA; V gene: TRBV23-1; CDR3 protein: CASSPLSLGDPSYEQYF; CDR3 DNA: TGCGCCAGCAGTCCGCTTTCCCTGGGAGATCCCTCCTACGAGCAGTACTTC
clone size: NA; J gene: TRBJ1-5; D gene: NA; V gene: TRBV5-6; CDR3 protein: CASSHRFEDSMGSNQPQHF; CDR3 DNA: TGTGCCAGCAGCCACCGATTCGAGGACAGTATGGGGAGCAATCAGCCCCAGCATTTT
clone size: NA; J gene: TRBJ2-2; D gene: NA; V gene: TRBV5-4; CDR3 protein: CASNTLQGSTGELFF; CDR3 DNA: TGTGCCAGTAATACCTTACAGGGATCCACCGGGGAGCTGTTTTTT
clone size: NA; J gene: TRBJ2-5; D gene: TRBD2; V gene: TRBV9; CDR3 protein: CASSVGTSGNSGETQYF; CDR3 DNA: TGTGCCAGCAGCGTAGGAACTAGCGGGAACTCCGGGGAGACCCAGTACTTC
clone size: NA; J gene: TRBJ2-1; D gene: TRBD2; V gene: TRBV11-2; CDR3 protein: CASSLRTSATSSYNEQFF; CDR3 DNA: TGTGCCAGCAGCTTGCGGACTAGCGCTACGAGCTCCTACAATGAGCAGTTCTTC
clone size: NA; J gene: TRBJ2-1; D gene: TRBD1; V gene: TRBV4-2; CDR3 protein: CASSQAGQGADEQFF; CDR3 DNA: TGTGCCAGCAGCCAAGCGGGACAGGGGGCAGATGAGCAGTTCTTC
clone size: few; J gene: TRBJ2-6; D gene: NA; V gene: TRBV7-3; CDR3 protein: CASSALWGSGANVLTF; CDR3 DNA: TGTGCCAGCAGCGCCCTTTGGGGCTCTGGGGCCAACGTCCTGACTTTC
clone size: NA; J gene: TRBJ2-7; D gene: NA; V gene: TRBV3-1/TRBV3-2; CDR3 protein: CASSQDSSGAYEQYF; CDR3 DNA: TGTGCCAGCAGCCAAGATTCGTCAGGGGCCTACGAGCAGTACTTC
clone size: NA; J gene: TRBJ2-1; D gene: NA; V gene: TRBV18; CDR3 protein: CASSPTLIVDEQFF; CDR3 DNA: TGTGCCAGCTCACCTACATTGATTGTCGATGAGCAGTTCTTC